This T cell receptor (beta chain) comes out of a study of CD8 T cells in Susac syndrome. Germline V lookup: CDR1 MDHEN, CDR2 SYDVKM. V gave up 4 bases and J gave up 5 bases; unmatched junction bases: 14. CDR3 length: 18 amino acids. Reverse transcription of 0.5 to 1 ug RNA was performed with random hexamers. One entry per CDR3 protein results from TCRdb running MiXCR on the immunoSEQ multiplex PCR reads. In the table there are about 250,000 distinct CDR3 sequences, just under 95% of which are singletons. V usage is TRBV28 and J usage is TRBJ2-3, with 11 bases matching TRBD1. Sequenced sample: CD4+ T cells from PBMCs. The sequence came from a human donor with multiple sclerosis. In nucleotides, the CDR3 is TGTGCCAGCAGTTCGGCCTCCCGGGACAGGGGGATCTTAGATACGCAGTATTTT. Its protein is CASSSASRDRGILDTQYF.